This TCR beta chain was found in a study of blood T cell repertoires in COVID-19. Study in general: T cells, B-cell-depleted T cells, or PBMCs supplied cDNA or gDNA.

Authors' processing steps: Estimation of nucleated cell counts was performed using reference gene primer amplification. Clones were read by immunoSEQ multiplex PCR, and TCRdb kept only the in-frame ones, dropping some. The V and J calls and the clone size are those of that table, but D and trimming were determined from the DNA. The sample records roughly 330,000 clones, approximately 82% being singletons. Sequencing input: peripheral blood. This clonotype was obtained from a woman aged 45-65 years with acute or convalescent COVID-19.

The CDR3 loop is CASSPYSEVEKLFF. The CDR3, as DNA: TGTGCCAGCTCACCCTACTCCGAAGTTGAAAAACTGTTTTTT. This chain links TRBV18 with TRBJ1-4, with D unresolved. The CDR3 contains 14 residues. In germline, CDR1 is KGHSH, CDR2 LQKENI. V was cut by 3 bases and J by 7 bases, with 12 bases left in between.